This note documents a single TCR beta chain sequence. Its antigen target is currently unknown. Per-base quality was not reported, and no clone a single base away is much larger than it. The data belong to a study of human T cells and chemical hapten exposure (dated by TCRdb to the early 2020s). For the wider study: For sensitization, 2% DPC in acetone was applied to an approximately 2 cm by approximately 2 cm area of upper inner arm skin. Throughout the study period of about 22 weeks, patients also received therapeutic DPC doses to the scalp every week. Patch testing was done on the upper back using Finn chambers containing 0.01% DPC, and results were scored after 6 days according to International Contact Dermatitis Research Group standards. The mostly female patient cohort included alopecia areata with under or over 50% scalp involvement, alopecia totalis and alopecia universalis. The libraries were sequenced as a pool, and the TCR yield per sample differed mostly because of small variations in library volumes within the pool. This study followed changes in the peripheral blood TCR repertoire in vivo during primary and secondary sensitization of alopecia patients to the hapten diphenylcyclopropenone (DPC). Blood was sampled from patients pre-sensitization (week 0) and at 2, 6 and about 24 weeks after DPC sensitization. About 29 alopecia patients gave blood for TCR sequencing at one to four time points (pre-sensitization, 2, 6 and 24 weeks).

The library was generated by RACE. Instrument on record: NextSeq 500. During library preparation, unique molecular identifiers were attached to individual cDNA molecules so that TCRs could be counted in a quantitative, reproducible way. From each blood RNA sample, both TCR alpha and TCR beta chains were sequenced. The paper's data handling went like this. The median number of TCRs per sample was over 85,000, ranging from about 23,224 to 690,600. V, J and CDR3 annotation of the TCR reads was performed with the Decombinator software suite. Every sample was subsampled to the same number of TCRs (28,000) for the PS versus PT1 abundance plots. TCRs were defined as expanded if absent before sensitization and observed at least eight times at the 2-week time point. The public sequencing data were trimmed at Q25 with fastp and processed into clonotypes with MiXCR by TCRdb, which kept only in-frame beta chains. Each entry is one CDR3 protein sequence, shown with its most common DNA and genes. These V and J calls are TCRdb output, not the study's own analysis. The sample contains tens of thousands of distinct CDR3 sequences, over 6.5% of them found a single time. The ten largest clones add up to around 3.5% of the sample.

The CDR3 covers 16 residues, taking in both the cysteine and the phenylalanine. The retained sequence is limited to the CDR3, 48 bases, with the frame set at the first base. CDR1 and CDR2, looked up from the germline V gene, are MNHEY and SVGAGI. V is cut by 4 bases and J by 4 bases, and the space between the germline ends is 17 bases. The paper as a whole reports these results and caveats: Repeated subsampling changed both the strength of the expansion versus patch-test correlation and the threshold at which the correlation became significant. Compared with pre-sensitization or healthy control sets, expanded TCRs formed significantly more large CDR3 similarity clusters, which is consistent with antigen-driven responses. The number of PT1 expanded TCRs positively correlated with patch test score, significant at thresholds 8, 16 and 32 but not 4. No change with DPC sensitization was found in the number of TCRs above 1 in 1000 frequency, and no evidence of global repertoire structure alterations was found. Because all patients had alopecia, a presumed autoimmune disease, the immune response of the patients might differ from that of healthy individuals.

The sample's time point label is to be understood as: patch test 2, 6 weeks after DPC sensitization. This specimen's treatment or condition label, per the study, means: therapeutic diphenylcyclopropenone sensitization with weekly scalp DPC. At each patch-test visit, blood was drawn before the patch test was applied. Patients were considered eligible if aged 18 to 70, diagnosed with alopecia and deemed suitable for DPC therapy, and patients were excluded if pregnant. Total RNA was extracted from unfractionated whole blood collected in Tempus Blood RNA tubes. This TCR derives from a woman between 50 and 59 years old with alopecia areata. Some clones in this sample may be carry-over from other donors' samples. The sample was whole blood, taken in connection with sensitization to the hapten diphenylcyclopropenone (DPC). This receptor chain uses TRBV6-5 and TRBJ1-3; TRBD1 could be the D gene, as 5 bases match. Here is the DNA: TGTGCCAGCAGTTCGACTCAGGGTTCGGCCGGAAACACCATATATTTT. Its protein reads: CASSSTQGSAGNTIYF.